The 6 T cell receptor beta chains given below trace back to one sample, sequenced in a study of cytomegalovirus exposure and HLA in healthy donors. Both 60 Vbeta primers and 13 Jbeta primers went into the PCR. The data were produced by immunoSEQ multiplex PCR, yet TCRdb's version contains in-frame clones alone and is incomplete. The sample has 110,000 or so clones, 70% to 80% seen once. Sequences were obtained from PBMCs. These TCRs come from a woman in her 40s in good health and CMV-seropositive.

CDR3 residues: CASSQGAGKQETQYF. The CDR3 DNA follows: TGCGCCAGCAGCCAAGGGGCAGGAAAACAAGAGACCCAGTACTTC. The genes are TRBV4-3 and TRBJ2-5, with unresolved D. From germline, CDR1 is LGHNA and CDR2 YSLEER. This CDR3 spans 15 amino acids. Trimming took off 1 base at V and 2 bases at J, with 11 bases between the two ends.

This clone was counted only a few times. CDR3 nucleotide sequence: TGTGCCAGCTCACGGGACGGGACAGCAAATCAGCCCCAGCATTTT. Its protein is CASSRDGTANQPQHF. The V gene is TRBV18, the J gene TRBJ1-5; 7 nucleotides align to TRBD1. CDR3 length: 15 amino acids. J gave up 4 bases and V 4 bases, and 7 bases lay outside the gene matches. Per germline, CDR1 KGHSH and CDR2 LQKENI.

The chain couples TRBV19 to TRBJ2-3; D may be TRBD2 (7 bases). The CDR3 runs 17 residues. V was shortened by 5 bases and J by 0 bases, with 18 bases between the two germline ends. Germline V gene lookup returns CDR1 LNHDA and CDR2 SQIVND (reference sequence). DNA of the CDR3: TGTGCCAGTAGTGGCGGGGGCGCTGATGAAAGCACAGATACGCAGTATTTT. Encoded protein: CASSGGGADESTDTQYF.

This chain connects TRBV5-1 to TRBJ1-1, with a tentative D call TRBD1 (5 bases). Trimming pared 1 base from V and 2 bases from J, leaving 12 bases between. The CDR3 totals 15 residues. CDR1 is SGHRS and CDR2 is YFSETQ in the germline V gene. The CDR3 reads CASSLRGSDNTEAFF. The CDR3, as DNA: TGCGCCAGCAGCTTGAGGGGCTCGGATAACACTGAAGCTTTCTTT.

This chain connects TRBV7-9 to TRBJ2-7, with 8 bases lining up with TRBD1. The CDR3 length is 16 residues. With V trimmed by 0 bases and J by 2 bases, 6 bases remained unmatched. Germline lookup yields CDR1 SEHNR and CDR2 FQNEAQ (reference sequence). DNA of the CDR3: TGTGCCAGCAGCTTAGCGCGGGGACAGGCGGCCTACGAGCAGTACTTC. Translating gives CASSLARGQAAYEQYF.

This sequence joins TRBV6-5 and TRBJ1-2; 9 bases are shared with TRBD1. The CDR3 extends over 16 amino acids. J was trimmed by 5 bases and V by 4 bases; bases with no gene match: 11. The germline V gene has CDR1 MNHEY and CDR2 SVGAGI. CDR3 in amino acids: CASSFQPGQGPYGYTF. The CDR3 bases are TGTGCCAGCAGTTTTCAGCCGGGACAGGGACCTTATGGCTACACCTTC.